The 21 T cell receptor beta chains reported below all come from one sample, sequenced in a study of T cell changes during pregnancy in multiple sclerosis. Libraries were prepared by immunoSEQ multiplex PCR; TCRdb keeps only in-frame clonotypes and omits some of them. The sample carries 90,000 to 150,000 clones, approximately 93% recorded once. Sequencing was performed on peripheral blood, taken before pregnancy. These receptors came from a female donor with multiple sclerosis, enrolled in a pregnancy study.

V is TRBV27 and J is TRBJ2-6, with D hard to call. The CDR3 consists of 13 residues. With 10 bases removed from V and 1 base from J, the gap between germline ends came to 8 bases. The V gene's germline CDR1 is MNHEY and CDR2 SMNVEV (reference sequence). The CDR3 nucleotides read TGTGCCACGCGTTCGTCTGGGGCCAACGTCCTGACTTTC. Its protein product is CATRSSGANVLTF.

The chain carries TRBV10-2 and TRBJ1-4; perhaps TRBD1 as D (5 bases). The V end lost 0 bases, the J end lost 11 bases, and 13 bases lay between the germline ends. Germline V lookup: CDR1 WSHSY, CDR2 SAAADI. This CDR3 has 14 residues. This CDR3 is CASSESEGPVKLFF. The CDR3 DNA reads as TGCGCCAGCAGTGAGTCGGAGGGACCGGTCAAACTGTTTTTT.

The chain employs TRBV6-1 and TRBJ2-1; 8 bases fit TRBD2. This CDR3 has 14 residues. From germline, CDR1 is MNHNS and CDR2 SASEGT. J lost 0 bases, V lost 6 bases, and 1 base had no gene match. The CDR3 DNA reads as TGTGCCAGCAGCAGCGGGAGCTCCTACAATGAGCAGTTCTTC. Its protein product is CASSSGSSYNEQFF.

J is TRBJ2-7 and V is TRBV6-1, with 12 positions matching TRBD2. CDR1 is MNHNS and CDR2 is SASEGT in the germline V gene. The CDR3 is 15 amino acids. With V trimmed by 1 base and J by 6 bases, 4 bases remained unmatched. This CDR3 reads CASSEVLAGGLEQYF. For the CDR3, the DNA is TGTGCCAGCAGTGAAGTCCTAGCGGGGGGGCTCGAGCAGTACTTC.

The chain employs TRBV29-1 and TRBJ1-1; D perhaps matches TRBD1 (6 bases). The CDR3 spans 14 residues. In germline, CDR1 is SQVTM, CDR2 ANQGSEA. The ends were cut back, 5 bases at V and 1 base at J, with 14 bases in the middle. Written as DNA, the CDR3 is TGCAGCGTTTCTAGGGCAGGGGAGAACACTGAAGCTTTCTTT. Amino acid sequence: CSVSRAGENTEAFF.

The chain carries TRBV27 and TRBJ2-2; tentative D call: TRBD2 (7 bases). Germline assignment: CDR1 MNHEY and CDR2 SMNVEV (reference sequence). Trimming shortened V by 6 bases and J by 5 bases, and 25 bases separated the two germline ends. This CDR3 contains 18 residues. CDR3 DNA: TGTGCCAGCAGCAGCGCGGGACGGGGGGCCCCCGGTACCGGGGAGCTGTTTTTT. As protein: CASSSAGRGAPGTGELFF.

The chain combines TRBV27 with TRBJ2-1; TRBD2 agrees at 10 bases. This CDR3 region has 15 residues. V gave up 5 bases and J gave up 9 bases; unmatched junction bases: 10. Germline assignment: CDR1 MNHEY and CDR2 SMNVEV (reference sequence). The DNA for the CDR3 is TGTGCCAGCAGTCCCCCTAGCGGGAGAGGCCTTGAGCAGTTCTTC. It codes for CASSPPSGRGLEQFF.

V is TRBV9 and J is TRBJ2-3; the D gene is possibly TRBD2 (7 bases). CDR3 length: 15 amino acids. CDR1 and CDR2 from the germline V gene are SGDLS and YYNGEE. Trimming took off 0 bases at V and 6 bases at J, with 14 bases between the two ends. The DNA for the CDR3 is TGTGCCAGCAGCGTAGCTGGGGGGGGCAGGGATACGCAGTATTTT. Its protein is CASSVAGGGRDTQYF.

V gene TRBV19 combines with J gene TRBJ2-3; D may be TRBD1 (6 bases). The CDR3 has 14 residues. Trimming left V 4 bases short and J 5 bases short, with 13 bases between. The germline gives CDR1 LNHDA, CDR2 SQIVND (reference sequence). CDR3 in amino acids: CASSKVGAIDTQYF. DNA of the CDR3: TGTGCCAGTAGTAAAGTGGGGGCCATAGATACGCAGTATTTT.

This clone occurred once. A junction boundary mismatches the germline segment, possibly from a read error. The chain couples TRBV7-3 to TRBJ2-7; D is undetermined. CDR3 length: 15 amino acids. The V gene's germline CDR1 is SGHTA and CDR2 FQGTGA. CDR3 sequence reads: CASSLTPWPSSEQYF. In DNA, the CDR3 is TGTGCCAGCAGCTTAACCCCCTGGCCGTCCTCCGAGCAGTACTTC.

The V call is TRBV5-5, the J call TRBJ2-3, with 12 bases identical to TRBD2. The germline V gene encodes CDR1 SGHKS and CDR2 YYEKEE (reference sequence). V shed 4 bases, J shed 4 bases, and the junction held 4 bases outside the gene matches. The CDR3 consists of 15 residues. The DNA of the CDR3 is TGTGCCAGCAGCAACCCTAGCGGGGGGGCAGATACGCAGTATTTT. Amino acid sequence: CASSNPSGGADTQYF.

This clone appeared a single time. CDR3 in amino acids: CASRVRDRGPETQYF. The CDR3 DNA is TGTGCCAGTAGAGTGCGGGACAGGGGTCCAGAGACCCAGTACTTC. The V and J genes are TRBV27 and TRBJ2-5; 10 nucleotides line up with TRBD1. Germline V lookup: CDR1 MNHEY, CDR2 SMNVEV (reference sequence). The CDR3 contains 15 residues. Germline trimming cut 9 bases from V and 4 bases from J; bases unmatched to any gene: 11.

The rearrangement links TRBV2 to TRBJ2-7, with unresolved D. V was cut by 7 bases and J by 6 bases, with 13 bases left in between. CDR1 is SNHLY and CDR2 is FYNNEI in the germline V gene. The CDR3 totals 12 residues. CDR3: CASIPSEREQYF. In DNA, the CDR3 is TGTGCCAGCATACCGAGTGAGCGCGAGCAGTACTTC.

The chain has TRBV2 and TRBJ2-2, with D hard to call. Trimming cost V 7 bases and J 6 bases, with 9 bases left between them. The CDR3 is made up of 12 amino acids. In germline, CDR1 is SNHLY, CDR2 FYNNEI. CDR3 DNA: TGTGCCAGCACCTTTGTAGCCGGGGAGCTGTTTTTT. This sequence encodes CASTFVAGELFF.

Concerning this clone: A junction end diverges from the germline sequence, so it may reflect a read error. The chain uses TRBV2 and TRBJ2-3, with D perhaps matching TRBD2 (7 bases). The CDR3 contains 12 residues. Germline V gives CDR1 SNHLY, CDR2 FYNNEI. CDR3: CASSVFVAGAPF. Written as DNA, the CDR3 is TGTGCCAGCAGTGTTTTTGTCGCGGGGGCCCCTTTT. Supplemented by reference TRBV2 and TRBJ2-3, the full variable domain reads EPEVTQTPSHQVTQMGQEVILRCVPISNHLYFYWYRQILGQKVEFLVSFYNNEISEKSEIFDDQFSVERPDGSNFTLKIRSTKLEDSAMYFCASSVFVAGAPFGPGTRLTVL.

The rearrangement links TRBV6-5 to TRBJ1-1, with TRBD1 as a possible D gene (6 bases). Germline V gene sequence: CDR1 MNHEY, CDR2 SVGAGI. This CDR3 has 13 residues. V was shortened by 2 bases and J by 9 bases, with 13 bases between the two germline ends. The CDR3 sequence is CASSYRRDTQAFF. CDR3 in DNA: TGTGCCAGCAGTTACCGCCGGGACACCCAAGCTTTCTTT.

This clone is a singleton in its sample. The chain links TRBV7-8 to TRBJ2-7; 11 bases fit TRBD1. The CDR3 length is 15 residues. Per the germline V gene, CDR1 is SGHVS and CDR2 is FQNEAQ. Germline trimming cut 5 bases from V and 1 base from J; bases unmatched to any gene: 4. The CDR3 is CASSKGQGGSYEQYF. As DNA, the CDR3 is TGTGCCAGCAGCAAGGGACAGGGGGGATCCTACGAGCAGTACTTC.

The chain is built from TRBV11-1 and TRBJ2-2; D is unclear. The CDR3 runs 15 residues. Germline CDR1 SGHAT, CDR2 FQDESV (reference sequence). With 0 bases removed from V and 3 bases from J, the gap between germline ends came to 8 bases. Here the CDR3 reads CASSLAVPDTGELFF. The DNA for the CDR3 is TGTGCCAGCAGCTTAGCGGTCCCAGACACCGGGGAGCTGTTTTTT.

The V call is TRBV6-5, the J call TRBJ2-7; D is possibly TRBD1 (6 bases). Germline-derived CDR1 and CDR2 are MNHEY and SVGAGI. Trimming removed 0 bases at V and 2 bases at J, with 14 bases between. This CDR3 contains 16 residues. In nucleotides, the CDR3 is TGTGCCAGCAGTTACTCATGGGCAGGGGACCCCTACGAGCAGTACTTC. It yields the protein CASSYSWAGDPYEQYF.

The genes are TRBV7-9 and TRBJ2-1; 9 bases agree with TRBD2. V was clipped by 6 bases and J by 10 bases; unmatched bases: 13. The CDR3 is made up of 15 amino acids. Germline V gene data show CDR1 as SEHNR and CDR2 as FQNEAQ (reference sequence). The CDR3 loop reads CASRFGGSGGAEQFF. CDR3 coding DNA: TGTGCCAGCAGATTCGGGGGTAGCGGGGGAGCAGAGCAGTTCTTC.

This chain connects TRBV18 to TRBJ2-7, with 7 bases identical to TRBD2. The CDR3 covers 14 residues. CDR1 and CDR2 (germline): KGHSH, LQKENI. V lost 0 bases and J lost 6; bases outside the gene matches: 5. The CDR3 reads CASSPPLASAEQYF. CDR3 bases: TGTGCCAGCTCACCACCACTAGCGTCTGCCGAGCAGTACTTC.